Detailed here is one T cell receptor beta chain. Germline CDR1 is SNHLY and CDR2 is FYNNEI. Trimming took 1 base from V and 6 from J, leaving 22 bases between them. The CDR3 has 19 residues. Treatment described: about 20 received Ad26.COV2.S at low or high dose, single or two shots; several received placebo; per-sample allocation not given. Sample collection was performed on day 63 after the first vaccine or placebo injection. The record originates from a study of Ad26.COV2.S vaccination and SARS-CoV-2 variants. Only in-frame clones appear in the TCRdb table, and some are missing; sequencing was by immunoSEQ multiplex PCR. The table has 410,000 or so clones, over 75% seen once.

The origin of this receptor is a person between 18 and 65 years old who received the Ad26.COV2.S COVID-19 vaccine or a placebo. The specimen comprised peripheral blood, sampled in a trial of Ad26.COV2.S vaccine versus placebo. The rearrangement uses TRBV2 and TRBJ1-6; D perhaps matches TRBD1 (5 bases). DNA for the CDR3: TGTGCCAGCAGTGAAGAGCCCGGATGGGGCGCATTGATTAATTCACCCCTCCACTTT. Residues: CASSEEPGWGALINSPLHF.